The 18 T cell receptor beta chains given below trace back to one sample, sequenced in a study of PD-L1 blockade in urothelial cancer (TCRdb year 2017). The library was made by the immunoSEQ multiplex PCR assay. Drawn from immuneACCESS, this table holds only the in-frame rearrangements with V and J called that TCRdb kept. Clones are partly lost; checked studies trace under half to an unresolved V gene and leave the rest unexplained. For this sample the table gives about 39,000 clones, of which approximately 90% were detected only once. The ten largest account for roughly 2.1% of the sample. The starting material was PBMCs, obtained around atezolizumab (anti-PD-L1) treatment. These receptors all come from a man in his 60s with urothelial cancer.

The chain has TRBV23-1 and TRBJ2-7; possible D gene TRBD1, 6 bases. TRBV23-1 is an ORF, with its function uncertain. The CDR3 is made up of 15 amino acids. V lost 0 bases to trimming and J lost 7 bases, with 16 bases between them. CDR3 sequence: CASSQSRQGLGEQYF. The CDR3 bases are TGCGCCAGCAGTCAATCCAGGCAGGGGCTTGGGGAGCAGTACTTC.

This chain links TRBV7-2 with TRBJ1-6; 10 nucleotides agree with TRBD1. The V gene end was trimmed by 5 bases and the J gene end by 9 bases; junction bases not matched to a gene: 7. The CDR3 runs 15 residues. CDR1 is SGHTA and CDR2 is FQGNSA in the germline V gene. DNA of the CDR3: TGTGCCAGCAGCCTAGACGGGACAGGGGTTTCACCCCTCCACTTT. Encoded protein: CASSLDGTGVSPLHF. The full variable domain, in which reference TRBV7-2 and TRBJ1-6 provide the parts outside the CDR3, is GAGVSQSPSNKVTEKGKDVELRCDPISGHTALYWYRQSLGQGLEFLIYFQGNSAPDKSGLPSDRFSAERTGGSVSTLTIQRTQQEDSAVYLCASSLDGTGVSPLHFGNGTRLTVT.

The CDR3 DNA follows: TGTGCCAGCAGACGCACTAGCGGTTCTTACAATGAGCAGTTCTTC. It codes for CASRRTSGSYNEQFF. The chain employs TRBV7-2 and TRBJ2-1, with 8 bases aligning to TRBD2. The CDR3 has 15 residues. Losses at the gene ends were 6 bases for V and 4 bases for J; bases not matched to a gene: 8. Germline CDR1 SGHTA, CDR2 FQGNSA.

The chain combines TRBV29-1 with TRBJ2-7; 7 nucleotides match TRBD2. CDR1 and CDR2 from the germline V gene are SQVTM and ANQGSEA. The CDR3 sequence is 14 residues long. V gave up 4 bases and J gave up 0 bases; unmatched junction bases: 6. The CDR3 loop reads CSVGGGGLSYEQYF. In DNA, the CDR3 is TGCAGCGTTGGGGGGGGAGGGCTCTCCTACGAGCAGTACTTC.

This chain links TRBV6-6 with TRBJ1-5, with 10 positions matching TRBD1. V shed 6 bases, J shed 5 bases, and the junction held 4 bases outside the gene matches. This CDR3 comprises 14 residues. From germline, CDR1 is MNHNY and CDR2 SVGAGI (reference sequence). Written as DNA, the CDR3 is TGTGCCAGCAGCCTTGGGACAGGGGATCAGCCCCAGCATTTT. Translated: CASSLGTGDQPQHF.

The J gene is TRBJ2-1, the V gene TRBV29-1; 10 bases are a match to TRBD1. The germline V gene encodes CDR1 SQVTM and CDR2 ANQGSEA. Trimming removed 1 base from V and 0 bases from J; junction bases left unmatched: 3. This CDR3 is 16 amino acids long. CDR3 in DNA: TGCAGCGTTGAAGGGACAGGGGGTCTCTCCTACAATGAGCAGTTCTTC. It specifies CSVEGTGGLSYNEQFF.

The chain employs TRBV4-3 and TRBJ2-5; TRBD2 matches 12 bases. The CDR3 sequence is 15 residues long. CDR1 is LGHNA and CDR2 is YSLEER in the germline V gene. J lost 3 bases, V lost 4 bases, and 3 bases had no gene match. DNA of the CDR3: TGCGCCAGCAGCCGACTAGCGGGGGATAAAGAGACCCAGTACTTC. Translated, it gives CASSRLAGDKETQYF.

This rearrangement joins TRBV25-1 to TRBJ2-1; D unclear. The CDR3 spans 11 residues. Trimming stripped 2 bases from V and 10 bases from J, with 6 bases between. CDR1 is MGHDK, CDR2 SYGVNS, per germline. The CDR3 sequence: CASSEVTEQFF. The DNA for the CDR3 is TGTGCCAGCAGTGAAGTGACAGAGCAGTTCTTC.

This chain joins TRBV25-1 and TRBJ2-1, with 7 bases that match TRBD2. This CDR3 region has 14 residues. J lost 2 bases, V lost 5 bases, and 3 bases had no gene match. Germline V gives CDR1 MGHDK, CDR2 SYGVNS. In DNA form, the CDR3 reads TGTGCCAGCAGTTCTAGCGGTCCCTACAATGAGCAGTTCTTC. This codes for CASSSSGPYNEQFF.

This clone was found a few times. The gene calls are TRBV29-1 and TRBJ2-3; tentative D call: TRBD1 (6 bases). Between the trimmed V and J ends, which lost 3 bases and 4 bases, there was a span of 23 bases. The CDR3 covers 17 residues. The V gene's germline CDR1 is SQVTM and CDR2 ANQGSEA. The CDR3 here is CSVDKTGGWGGADTQYF. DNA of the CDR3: TGCAGCGTTGATAAGACAGGCGGGTGGGGTGGCGCAGATACGCAGTATTTT.

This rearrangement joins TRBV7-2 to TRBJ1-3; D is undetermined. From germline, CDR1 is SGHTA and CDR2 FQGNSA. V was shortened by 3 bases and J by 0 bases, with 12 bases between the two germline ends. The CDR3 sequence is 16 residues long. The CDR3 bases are TGTGCCAGCAGCTTTCACGGTGGGAGCTCTGGAAACACCATATATTTT. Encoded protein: CASSFHGGSSGNTIYF.

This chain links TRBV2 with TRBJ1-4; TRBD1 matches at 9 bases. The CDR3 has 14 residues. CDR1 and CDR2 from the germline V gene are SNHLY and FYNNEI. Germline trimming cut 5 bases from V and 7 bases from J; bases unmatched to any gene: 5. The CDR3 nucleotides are TGTGCCAGCAGTTTGCGGACAGGGGCTGAAAAACTGTTTTTT. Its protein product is CASSLRTGAEKLFF.

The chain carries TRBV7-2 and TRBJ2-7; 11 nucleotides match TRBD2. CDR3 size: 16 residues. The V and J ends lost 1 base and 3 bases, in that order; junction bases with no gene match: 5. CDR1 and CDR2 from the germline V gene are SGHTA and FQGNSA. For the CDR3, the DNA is TGTGCCAGCAGCTTAGTAACTAGCGGGAGTTTCTACGAGCAGTACTTC. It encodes CASSLVTSGSFYEQYF.

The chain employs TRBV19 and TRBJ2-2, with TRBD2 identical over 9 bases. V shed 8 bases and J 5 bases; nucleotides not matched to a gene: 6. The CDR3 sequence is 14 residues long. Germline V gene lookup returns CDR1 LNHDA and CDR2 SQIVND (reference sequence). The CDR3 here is CASEVAGETGELFF. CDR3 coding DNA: TGTGCCAGTGAGGTAGCGGGGGAGACCGGGGAGCTGTTTTTT.

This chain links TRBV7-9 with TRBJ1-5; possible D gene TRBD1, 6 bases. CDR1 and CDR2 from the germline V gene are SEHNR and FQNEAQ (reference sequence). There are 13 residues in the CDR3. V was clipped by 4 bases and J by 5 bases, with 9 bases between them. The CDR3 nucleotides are TGTGCCAGCAGCTGGGAGGGGGATCAGCCCCAGCATTTT. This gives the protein CASSWEGDQPQHF.

CDR3 loop: CASRWGEAKNIQYF. The DNA of the CDR3 is TGTGCCAGCCGCTGGGGAGAAGCCAAAAACATTCAGTACTTC. The rearrangement uses TRBV28 and TRBJ2-4, with D maybe TRBD2 (5 bases). Trimming cost V 8 bases and J 0 bases, with 11 bases left between them. The CDR3 spans 14 residues. Germline CDR1 is MDHEN and CDR2 is SYDVKM.

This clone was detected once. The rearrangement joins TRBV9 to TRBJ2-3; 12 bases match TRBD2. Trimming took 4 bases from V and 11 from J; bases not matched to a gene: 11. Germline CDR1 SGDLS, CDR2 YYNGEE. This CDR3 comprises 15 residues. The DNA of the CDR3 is TGTGCCAGCAGCCCGCAGGGACTAGCGGGCGGAAGGCAGTATTTT. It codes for CASSPQGLAGGRQYF.

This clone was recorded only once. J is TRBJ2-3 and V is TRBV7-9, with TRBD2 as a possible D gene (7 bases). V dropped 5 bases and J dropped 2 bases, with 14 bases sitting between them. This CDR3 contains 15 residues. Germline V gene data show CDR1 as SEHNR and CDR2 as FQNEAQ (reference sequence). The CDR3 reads CASSGGAESTDTQYF. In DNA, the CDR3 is TGTGCCAGCAGCGGGGGGGCTGAGTCCACAGATACGCAGTATTTT.